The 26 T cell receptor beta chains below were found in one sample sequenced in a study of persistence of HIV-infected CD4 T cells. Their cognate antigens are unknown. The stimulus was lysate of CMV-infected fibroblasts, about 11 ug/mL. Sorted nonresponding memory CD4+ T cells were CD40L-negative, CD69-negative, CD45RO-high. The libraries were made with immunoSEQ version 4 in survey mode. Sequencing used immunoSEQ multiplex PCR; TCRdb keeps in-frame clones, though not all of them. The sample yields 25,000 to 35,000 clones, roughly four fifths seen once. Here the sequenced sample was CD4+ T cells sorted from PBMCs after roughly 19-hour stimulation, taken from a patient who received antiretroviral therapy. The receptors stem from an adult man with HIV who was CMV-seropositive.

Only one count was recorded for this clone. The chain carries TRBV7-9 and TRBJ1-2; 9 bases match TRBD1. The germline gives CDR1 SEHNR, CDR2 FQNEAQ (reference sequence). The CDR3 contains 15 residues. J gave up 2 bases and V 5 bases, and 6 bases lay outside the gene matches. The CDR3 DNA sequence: TGTGCCAGCAGCCCGGACAGGGGACCAAACTATGGCTACACCTTC. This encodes CASSPDRGPNYGYTF.

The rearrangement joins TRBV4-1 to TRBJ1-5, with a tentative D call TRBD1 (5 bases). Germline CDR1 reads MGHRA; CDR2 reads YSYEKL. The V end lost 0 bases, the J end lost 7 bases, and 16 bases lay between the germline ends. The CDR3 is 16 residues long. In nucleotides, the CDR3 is TGCGCCAGCAGCCAAGAAGGAAAGGGGATTGGACAGCCCCAGCATTTT. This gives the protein CASSQEGKGIGQPQHF.

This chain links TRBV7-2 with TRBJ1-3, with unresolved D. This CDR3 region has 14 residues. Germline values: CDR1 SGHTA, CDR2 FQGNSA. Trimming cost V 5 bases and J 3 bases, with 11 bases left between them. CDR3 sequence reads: CASSLKGYGNTIYF. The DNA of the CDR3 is TGTGCCAGCAGCCTAAAGGGTTATGGAAACACCATATATTTT.

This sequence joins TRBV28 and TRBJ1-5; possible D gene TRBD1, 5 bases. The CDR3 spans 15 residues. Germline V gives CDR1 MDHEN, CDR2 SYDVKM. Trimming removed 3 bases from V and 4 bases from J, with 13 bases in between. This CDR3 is CASSFRSGLNQPQHF. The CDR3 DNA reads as TGTGCCAGCAGTTTCCGCTCAGGGTTAAATCAGCCCCAGCATTTT.

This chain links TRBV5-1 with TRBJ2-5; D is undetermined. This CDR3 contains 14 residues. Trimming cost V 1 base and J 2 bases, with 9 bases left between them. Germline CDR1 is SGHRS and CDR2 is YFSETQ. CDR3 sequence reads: CASSLSPLQETQYF. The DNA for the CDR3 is TGCGCCAGCAGCTTGTCCCCCCTGCAAGAGACCCAGTACTTC.

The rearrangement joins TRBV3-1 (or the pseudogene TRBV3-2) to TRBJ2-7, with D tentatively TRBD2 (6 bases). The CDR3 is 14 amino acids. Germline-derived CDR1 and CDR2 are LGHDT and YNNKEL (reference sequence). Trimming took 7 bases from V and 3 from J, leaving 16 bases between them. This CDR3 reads CASTAGEAGYEQYF. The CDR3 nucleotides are TGTGCCAGCACCGCTGGGGAAGCGGGCTACGAGCAGTACTTC.

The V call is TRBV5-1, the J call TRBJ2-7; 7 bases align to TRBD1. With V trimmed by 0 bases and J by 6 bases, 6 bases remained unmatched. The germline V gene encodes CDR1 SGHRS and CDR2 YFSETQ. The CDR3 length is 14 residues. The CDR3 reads CASSLDLGGSEQYF. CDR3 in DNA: TGCGCCAGCAGCTTGGATTTAGGGGGCTCCGAGCAGTACTTC.

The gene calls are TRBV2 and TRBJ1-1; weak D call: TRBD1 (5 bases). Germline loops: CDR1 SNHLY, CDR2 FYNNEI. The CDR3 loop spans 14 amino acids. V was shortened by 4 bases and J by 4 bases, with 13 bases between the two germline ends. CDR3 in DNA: TGTGCCAGCAGTGGAGCAGGGTCGTCCACTGAAGCTTTCTTT. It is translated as CASSGAGSSTEAFF.

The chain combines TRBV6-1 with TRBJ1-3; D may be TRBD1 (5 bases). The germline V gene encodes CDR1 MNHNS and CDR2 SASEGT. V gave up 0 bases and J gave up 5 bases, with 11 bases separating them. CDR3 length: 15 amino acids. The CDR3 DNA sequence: TGTGCCAGCAGTGAAGCTCAGAGGGGACGAAACACCATATATTTT. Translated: CASSEAQRGRNTIYF.

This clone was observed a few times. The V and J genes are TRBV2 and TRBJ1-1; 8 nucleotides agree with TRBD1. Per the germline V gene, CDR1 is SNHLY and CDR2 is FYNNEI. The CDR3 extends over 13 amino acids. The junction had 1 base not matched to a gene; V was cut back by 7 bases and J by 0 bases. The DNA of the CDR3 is TGTGCCAGCAACAGGGGGGTGAACACTGAAGCTTTCTTT. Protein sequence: CASNRGVNTEAFF.

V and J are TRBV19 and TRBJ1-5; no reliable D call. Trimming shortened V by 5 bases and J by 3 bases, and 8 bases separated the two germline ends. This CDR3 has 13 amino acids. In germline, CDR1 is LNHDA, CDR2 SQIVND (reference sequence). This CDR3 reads CASSLQFNQPQHF. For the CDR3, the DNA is TGTGCCAGTAGTTTGCAGTTCAATCAGCCCCAGCATTTT. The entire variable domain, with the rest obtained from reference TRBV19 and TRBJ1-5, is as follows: DGGITQSPKYLFRKEGQNVTLSCEQNLNHDAMYWYRQDPGQGLRLIYYSQIVNDFQKGDIAEGYSVSREKKESFPLTVTSAQKNPTAFYLCASSLQFNQPQHFGDGTRLSIL.

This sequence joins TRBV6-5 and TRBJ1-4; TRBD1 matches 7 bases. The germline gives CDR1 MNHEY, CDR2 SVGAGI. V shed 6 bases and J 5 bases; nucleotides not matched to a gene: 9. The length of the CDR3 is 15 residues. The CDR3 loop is CASRGIGTANEKLFF. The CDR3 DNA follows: TGTGCCAGCAGGGGTATCGGGACAGCGAATGAAAAACTGTTTTTT.

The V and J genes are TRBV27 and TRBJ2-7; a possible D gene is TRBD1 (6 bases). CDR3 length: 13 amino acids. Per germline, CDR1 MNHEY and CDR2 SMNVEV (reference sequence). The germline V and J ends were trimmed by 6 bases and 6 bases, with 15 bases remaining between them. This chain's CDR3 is CASRPTGLGEQYF. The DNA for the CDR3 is TGTGCCAGCAGACCCACAGGGTTGGGCGAGCAGTACTTC.

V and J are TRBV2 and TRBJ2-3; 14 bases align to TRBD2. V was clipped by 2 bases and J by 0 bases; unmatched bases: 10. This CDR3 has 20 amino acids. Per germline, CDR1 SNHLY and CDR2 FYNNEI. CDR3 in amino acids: CASSEWYGTSGGPSTDTQYF. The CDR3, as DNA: TGTGCCAGCAGTGAATGGTATGGGACTAGCGGGGGCCCTAGCACAGATACGCAGTATTTT.

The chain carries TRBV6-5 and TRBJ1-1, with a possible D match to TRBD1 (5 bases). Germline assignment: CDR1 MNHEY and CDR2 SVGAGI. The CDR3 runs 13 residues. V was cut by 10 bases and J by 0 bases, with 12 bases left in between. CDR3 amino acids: CATTTEMNTEAFF. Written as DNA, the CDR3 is TGTGCCACTACGACAGAAATGAACACTGAAGCTTTCTTT.

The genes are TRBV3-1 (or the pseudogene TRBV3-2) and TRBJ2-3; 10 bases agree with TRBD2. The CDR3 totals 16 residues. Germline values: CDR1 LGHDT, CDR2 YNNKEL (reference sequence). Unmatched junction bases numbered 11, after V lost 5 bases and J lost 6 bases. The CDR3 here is CASSVTSGATWDTQYF. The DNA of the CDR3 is TGTGCCAGCAGCGTTACTAGCGGGGCGACCTGGGATACGCAGTATTTT.

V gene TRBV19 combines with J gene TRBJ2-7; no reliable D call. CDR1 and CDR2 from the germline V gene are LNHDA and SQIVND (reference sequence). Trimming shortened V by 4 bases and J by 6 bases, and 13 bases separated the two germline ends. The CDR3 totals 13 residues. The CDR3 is CASSKAGSFEQYF. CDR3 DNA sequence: TGTGCCAGTAGTAAGGCAGGTTCATTCGAGCAGTACTTC. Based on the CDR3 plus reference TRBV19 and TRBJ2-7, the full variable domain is DGGITQSPKYLFRKEGQNVTLSCEQNLNHDAMYWYRQDPGQGLRLIYYSQIVNDFQKGDIAEGYSVSREKKESFPLTVTSAQKNPTAFYLCASSKAGSFEQYFGPGTRLTVT.

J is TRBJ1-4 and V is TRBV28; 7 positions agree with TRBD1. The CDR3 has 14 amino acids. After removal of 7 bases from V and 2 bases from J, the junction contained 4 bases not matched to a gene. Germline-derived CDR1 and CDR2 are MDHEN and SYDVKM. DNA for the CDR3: TGTGCCAGCAACCAACAGGGGACTAATGAAAAACTGTTTTTT. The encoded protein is CASNQQGTNEKLFF.

CDR3 sequence (DNA): TGTGCCAGCAGTTACTCAGGTAACTATGGCTACACCTTC. Translated: CASSYSGNYGYTF. V is TRBV6-6 and J is TRBJ1-2; D call uncertain. V lost 0 bases to trimming and J lost 1 base, with 3 bases between them. Germline CDR1 is MNHNY and CDR2 is SVGAGI (reference sequence). This CDR3 has 13 amino acids.

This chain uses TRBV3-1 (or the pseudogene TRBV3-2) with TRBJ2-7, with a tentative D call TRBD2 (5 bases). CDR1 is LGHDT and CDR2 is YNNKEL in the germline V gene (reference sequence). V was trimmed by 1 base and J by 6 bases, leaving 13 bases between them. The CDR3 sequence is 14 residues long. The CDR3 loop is CASSQGRTATEQYF. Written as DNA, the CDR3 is TGTGCCAGCAGCCAAGGTAGGACTGCCACCGAGCAGTACTTC.

The CDR3 loop reads CASSLGQEKPQHF. CDR3 nucleotides: TGCGCCAGCAGCTTGGGGCAGGAGAAGCCCCAGCATTTT. The chain uses TRBV5-1 and TRBJ1-5; D ambiguous. The CDR3 has 13 residues. V dropped 0 bases and J dropped 8 bases, with 9 bases sitting between them. Looked up from germline, CDR1 is SGHRS and CDR2 is YFSETQ.

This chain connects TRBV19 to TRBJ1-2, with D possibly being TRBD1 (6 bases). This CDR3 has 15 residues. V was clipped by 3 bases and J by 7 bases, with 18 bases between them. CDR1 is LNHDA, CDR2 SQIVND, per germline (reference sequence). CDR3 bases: TGTGCCAGTAGTATTATGGCCAGGGGTTTAATTGGCTACACCTTC. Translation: CASSIMARGLIGYTF.

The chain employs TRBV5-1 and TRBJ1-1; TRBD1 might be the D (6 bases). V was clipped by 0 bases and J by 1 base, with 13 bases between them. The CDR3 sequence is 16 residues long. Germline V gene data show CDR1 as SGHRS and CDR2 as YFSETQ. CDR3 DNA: TGCGCCAGCAGCTTGGCCATGGGGGCCGGGAACACTGAAGCTTTCTTT. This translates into CASSLAMGAGNTEAFF.

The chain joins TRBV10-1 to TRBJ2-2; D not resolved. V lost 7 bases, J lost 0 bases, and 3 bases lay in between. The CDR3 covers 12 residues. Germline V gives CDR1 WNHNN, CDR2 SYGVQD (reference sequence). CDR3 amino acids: CASNANTGELFF. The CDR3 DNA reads TGCGCCAGCAACGCGAACACCGGGGAGCTGTTTTTT.

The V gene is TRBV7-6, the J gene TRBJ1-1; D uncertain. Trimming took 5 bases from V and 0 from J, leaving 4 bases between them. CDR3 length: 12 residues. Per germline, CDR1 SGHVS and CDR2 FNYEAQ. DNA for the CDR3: TGTGCCAGCAGCCCACTGAACACTGAAGCTTTCTTT. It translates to CASSPLNTEAFF.

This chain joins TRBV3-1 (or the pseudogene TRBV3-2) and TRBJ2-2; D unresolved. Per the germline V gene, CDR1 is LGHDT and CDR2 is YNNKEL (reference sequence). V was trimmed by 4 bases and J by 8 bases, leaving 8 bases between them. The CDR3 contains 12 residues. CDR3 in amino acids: CASSPQTGELFF. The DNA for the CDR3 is TGTGCCAGCAGCCCCCAGACTGGGGAGCTGTTTTTT.